A selection of T cell receptor beta chains follows, all from one sample in a study of CD8 T cells in ankylosing spondylitis. TCRdb used MiXCR to reprocess the 5' RACE reads, holding one entry per CDR3 protein. Of some 250,000 distinct CDR3 sequences listed, 8% to 9.5% are singletons. Input material: blood, either unsorted or a sorted T cell fraction (not recorded which). The receptors originated from a male donor with ankylosing spondylitis or in good health (not recorded which). Each CDR3 is given with its conserved first and last residue. The D gene is left open where the match is weak. For some rows the clone size is stated as once, few or many, or as a class when expanded; others skip it.

d_gene: NA; v_gene: TRBV29-1; abundance: few; j_gene: TRBJ1-2; CDR3aa: CSVEEEGLKYGYTF; CDR3nt: TGCAGCGTTGAAGAAGAGGGTCTGAAGTATGGCTACACCTTC
d_gene: TRBD1; v_gene: TRBV7-9; abundance: many; j_gene: TRBJ1-1; CDR3aa: CASSQGARGTEAFF; CDR3nt: TGTGCCAGCAGCCAGGGGGCGAGGGGCACTGAAGCTTTCTTT
d_gene: NA; v_gene: TRBV12-3/TRBV12-4; abundance: many; j_gene: TRBJ1-1; CDR3aa: CASSLQGTEAFF; CDR3nt: TGTGCCAGCAGCTTACAGGGTACTGAAGCTTTCTTT
d_gene: NA; v_gene: TRBV7-6; abundance: many; j_gene: TRBJ2-6; CDR3aa: CASSLRQLDSGANVLTF; CDR3nt: TGTGCCAGCAGCTTGAGACAGTTGGACTCTGGGGCCAACGTCCTGACTTTC
d_gene: TRBD2; v_gene: TRBV29-1; abundance: many; j_gene: TRBJ2-1; CDR3aa: CSGFKGAGGNEQFF; CDR3nt: TGCAGCGGCTTTAAAGGAGCGGGAGGGAATGAGCAGTTCTTC
d_gene: TRBD2; v_gene: TRBV4-1; abundance: many; j_gene: TRBJ2-7; CDR3aa: CASSQAETSGIYEQYF; CDR3nt: TGCGCCAGCAGCCAAGCTGAAACTAGCGGCATCTACGAGCAGTACTTC
d_gene: NA; v_gene: TRBV10-3; abundance: many; j_gene: TRBJ2-3; CDR3aa: CAISESGRDTQYF; CDR3nt: TGTGCCATCAGTGAGTCGGGTCGCGATACGCAGTATTTT
d_gene: NA; v_gene: TRBV5-4; abundance: many; j_gene: TRBJ2-1; CDR3aa: CASSQEDKDNEQFF; CDR3nt: TGTGCCAGCAGCCAGGAGGACAAGGACAATGAGCAGTTCTTC
d_gene: NA; v_gene: TRBV21-1; abundance: few; j_gene: TRBJ2-7; CDR3aa: CASSNGGAPAEQYF; CDR3nt: TGTGCCAGCAGTAACGGGGGGGCTCCCGCCGAGCAGTACTTC
d_gene: TRBD1; v_gene: TRBV5-1; abundance: many; j_gene: TRBJ1-6; CDR3aa: CASSAGQDYNSPLHF; CDR3nt: TGCGCCAGCAGCGCGGGACAGGACTATAATTCACCCCTCCACTTT
d_gene: TRBD1; v_gene: TRBV20-1; abundance: many; j_gene: TRBJ2-7; CDR3aa: CSARDQTGGYVYEQYF; CDR3nt: TGCAGTGCTAGAGATCAAACAGGGGGCTACGTCTACGAGCAGTACTTC
d_gene: TRBD2; v_gene: TRBV6-1; abundance: NA; j_gene: TRBJ2-3; CDR3aa: CASRPGLAGAATDTQYF; CDR3nt: TGTGCCAGCAGACCCGGACTAGCGGGAGCCGCAACAGATACGCAGTATTTT
d_gene: NA; v_gene: TRBV7-9; abundance: many; j_gene: TRBJ1-1; CDR3aa: CASSLAGGFGDTEAFF; CDR3nt: TGTGCCAGCAGCCTGGCGGGGGGGTTTGGTGACACTGAAGCTTTCTTT
d_gene: NA; v_gene: TRBV18; abundance: NA; j_gene: TRBJ2-6; CDR3aa: CASSPPAGANVLTF; CDR3nt: TGTGCCAGCTCACCACCGGCCGGGGCCAACGTCCTGACTTTC
d_gene: NA; v_gene: TRBV7-3; abundance: NA; j_gene: TRBJ2-5; CDR3aa: CASSLTPARGTQYF; CDR3nt: TGTGCCAGCAGCTTAACCCCGGCGCGGGGGACCCAGTACTTC
d_gene: NA; v_gene: TRBV20-1; abundance: NA; j_gene: TRBJ1-1; CDR3aa: CSARETGWDTEAFF; CDR3nt: TGCAGTGCTAGAGAAACAGGGTGGGACACTGAAGCTTTCTTT
d_gene: NA; v_gene: TRBV5-1; abundance: many; j_gene: TRBJ1-4; CDR3aa: CASSPRGREVEKLFF; CDR3nt: TGCGCCAGCAGCCCACGGGGCCGGGAGGTCGAAAAACTGTTTTTT
d_gene: NA; v_gene: TRBV7-3; abundance: NA; j_gene: TRBJ2-7; CDR3aa: CASSLMGNGEQYF; CDR3nt: TGTGCCAGCAGCTTAATGGGGAACGGCGAGCAGTACTTC